A single sample is the source of the 11 T cell receptor beta chains below, sequenced in a study of blood T cell repertoires in COVID-19. TCRdb keeps only in-frame clones here, not all; method: immunoSEQ multiplex PCR. This table holds about 150,000 clones, approximately 84% found once. Material for sequencing was peripheral blood. The receptors originated from a human donor with acute or convalescent COVID-19. The donor label of this sample is uncertain.

The gene calls are TRBV7-2 and TRBJ1-4; 11 bases are shared with TRBD1. V was clipped by 5 bases and J by 8 bases; unmatched bases: 7. The CDR3 has 15 amino acids. In germline, CDR1 is SGHTA, CDR2 FQGNSA. The CDR3 DNA is TGTGCCAGCAGCCAAGGGACAGGGGGAGGAGAAAAACTGTTTTTT. This translates into CASSQGTGGGEKLFF.

This chain links TRBV7-6 with TRBJ1-2, with 10 bases identical to TRBD1. The CDR3 runs to 16 residues. V trimming: 4 bases; J trimming: 4 bases; junction bases outside the gene matches: 9. Germline V gene lookup returns CDR1 SGHVS and CDR2 FNYEAQ. The CDR3 loop reads CASSSQTGGLGYGYTF. CDR3 nucleotides: TGTGCCAGCAGCTCCCAGACAGGGGGCCTTGGCTATGGCTACACCTTC.

The genes are TRBV6-6 and TRBJ2-1, with 9 bases that match TRBD1. Germline CDR1 and CDR2: MNHNY and SVGAGI (reference sequence). The CDR3 covers 14 residues. The J segment lost 4 bases and the V segment lost 8 bases, leaving 6 bases of the junction unmatched. The CDR3, as DNA: TGTGCCAGCGCCCCGGACAGGGGATACAATGAGCAGTTCTTC. Its protein product is CASAPDRGYNEQFF.

This clone has more than one count but fewer than ten. The chain has TRBV28 and TRBJ1-4, with D hard to call. Germline V lookup: CDR1 MDHEN, CDR2 SYDVKM. The CDR3 has 12 amino acids. Trimming took 5 bases from V and 10 from J, leaving 11 bases between them. The CDR3 bases are TGTGCCAGCAGTGACGACATGGGAAAACTGTTTTTT. Translating it yields CASSDDMGKLFF.

The V gene is TRBV19, the J gene TRBJ2-1; TRBD2 might be the D (5 bases). Trimming removed 5 bases from V and 0 bases from J, with 8 bases in between. The CDR3 is 14 amino acids. From germline, CDR1 is LNHDA and CDR2 SQIVND (reference sequence). In DNA, the CDR3 is TGTGCCAGTAGTTTCACTAGCTCCTACAATGAGCAGTTCTTC. Translation gives CASSFTSSYNEQFF. Full variable domain (rest looked up from reference TRBV19 and TRBJ2-1): DGGITQSPKYLFRKEGQNVTLSCEQNLNHDAMYWYRQDPGQGLRLIYYSQIVNDFQKGDIAEGYSVSREKKESFPLTVTSAQKNPTAFYLCASSFTSSYNEQFFGPGTRLTVL.

V and J are TRBV6-2 or TRBV6-3 and TRBJ1-5; D unresolved. V gave up 2 bases and J gave up 6 bases, with 17 bases separating them. The length of the CDR3 is 16 residues. Germline loops: CDR1 MNHEY, CDR2 SVGEGT. CDR3 sequence (DNA): TGTGCCAGCAGTTACGAGGGCGCGGGTCCCAGTCAGCCCCAGCATTTT. Protein sequence: CASSYEGAGPSQPQHF.

The CDR3 loop is CASSRTTITYEQYF. In DNA form, the CDR3 reads TGTGCCAGCAGTCGGACAACCATTACCTACGAGCAGTACTTC. V gene TRBV2 combines with J gene TRBJ2-7; D is perhaps TRBD1 (5 bases). The length of the CDR3 is 14 residues. Germline values: CDR1 SNHLY, CDR2 FYNNEI. With 5 bases removed from V and 2 bases from J, the gap between germline ends came to 13 bases.

J is TRBJ1-4 and V is TRBV19; 7 nucleotides match TRBD1. V lost 6 bases, J lost 8 bases, and 6 bases stayed unmatched. Germline V gene data show CDR1 as LNHDA and CDR2 as SQIVND (reference sequence). This CDR3 spans 13 amino acids. The chain's CDR3 is CASRGGAGEKLFF. CDR3 nucleotide sequence: TGTGCCAGTAGAGGGGGCGCCGGAGAAAAACTGTTTTTT.

V and J are TRBV7-6 and TRBJ1-5; D perhaps matches TRBD1 (6 bases). The CDR3 has 15 residues. Per germline, CDR1 SGHVS and CDR2 FNYEAQ. Deletions cut 2 bases from V and 6 bases from J, with 14 bases between. The DNA of the CDR3 is TGTGCCAGCAGCTTAAATGGGGGCCCCGGTCAGCCCCAGCATTTT. This translates into CASSLNGGPGQPQHF. Full variable domain (rest looked up from reference TRBV7-6 and TRBJ1-5): GAGVSQSPRYKVTKRGQDVALRCDPISGHVSLYWYRQALGQGPEFLTYFNYEAQQDKSGLPNDRFSAERPEGSISTLTIQRTEQRDSAMYRCASSLNGGPGQPQHFGDGTRLSIL.

The rearrangement uses TRBV5-6 and TRBJ2-1, with a tentative D call TRBD1 (6 bases). This CDR3 region has 14 residues. Germline assignment: CDR1 SGHDT and CDR2 YYEEEE. The V end lost 5 bases, the J end lost 5 bases, and 14 bases lay between the germline ends. Here the CDR3 DNA reads TGTGCCAGCAGGGCCGGGACACCCGACAATGAGCAGTTCTTC. This sequence encodes CASRAGTPDNEQFF.

The chain links TRBV20-1 to TRBJ1-2; maybe TRBD1 (5 bases). Germline lookup yields CDR1 DFQATT and CDR2 SNEGSKA (reference sequence). V was clipped by 3 bases and J by 2 bases, with 13 bases between them. The length of the CDR3 is 14 residues. CDR3 amino acids: CSASGGVGNYGYTF. CDR3 sequence (DNA): TGCAGTGCTAGTGGGGGGGTTGGGAACTATGGCTACACCTTC.